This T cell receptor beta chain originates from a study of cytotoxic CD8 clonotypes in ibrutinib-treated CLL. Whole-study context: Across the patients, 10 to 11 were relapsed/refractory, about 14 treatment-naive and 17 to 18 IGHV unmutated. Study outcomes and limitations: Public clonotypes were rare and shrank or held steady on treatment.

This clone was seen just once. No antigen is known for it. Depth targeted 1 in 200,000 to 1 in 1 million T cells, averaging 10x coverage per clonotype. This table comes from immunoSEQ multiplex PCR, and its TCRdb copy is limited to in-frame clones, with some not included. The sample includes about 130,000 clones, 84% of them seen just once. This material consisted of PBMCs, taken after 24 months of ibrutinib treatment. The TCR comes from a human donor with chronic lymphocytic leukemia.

The DNA for the CDR3 is TGCGCCAGCAGCGGAGCGGGCGGGCCGTCAGATACGCAGTATTTT. This encodes CASSGAGGPSDTQYF. This rearrangement joins TRBV5-1 to TRBJ2-3, with D perhaps matching TRBD2 (6 bases). V lost 4 bases and J 4 bases, leaving 16 bases between the germline ends. The germline gives CDR1 SGHRS, CDR2 YFSETQ. The CDR3 is 15 residues long.